In its sample, the clone carrying this TCR beta chain was seen a few times. The sample belongs to a study of blood T cells in healthy people across ages. Primers used in a second PCR of roughly 7 to 12 cycles were a sample-barcoded 5' primer and a J-beta primer mix. TCRdb reanalysed the 5' RACE reads using MiXCR and keeps one entry per CDR3 protein. The sample lists more than 650,000 distinct CDR3 sequences; over 20% were seen once. CDR1 is LNHDA and CDR2 is SQIVND in the germline V gene (reference sequence). This CDR3 region has 12 residues. V was clipped by 7 bases and J by 8 bases, with 11 bases between them.

Specimen: blood. The chain combines TRBV19 with TRBJ1-4, with D possibly matching TRBD1 (5 bases). The receptor was derived from a man between 65 and 85 years old in good health. DNA of the CDR3: TGTGCCAGTAAAAGGGGTCAAGAAAAACTGTTTTTT. This encodes CASKRGQEKLFF.